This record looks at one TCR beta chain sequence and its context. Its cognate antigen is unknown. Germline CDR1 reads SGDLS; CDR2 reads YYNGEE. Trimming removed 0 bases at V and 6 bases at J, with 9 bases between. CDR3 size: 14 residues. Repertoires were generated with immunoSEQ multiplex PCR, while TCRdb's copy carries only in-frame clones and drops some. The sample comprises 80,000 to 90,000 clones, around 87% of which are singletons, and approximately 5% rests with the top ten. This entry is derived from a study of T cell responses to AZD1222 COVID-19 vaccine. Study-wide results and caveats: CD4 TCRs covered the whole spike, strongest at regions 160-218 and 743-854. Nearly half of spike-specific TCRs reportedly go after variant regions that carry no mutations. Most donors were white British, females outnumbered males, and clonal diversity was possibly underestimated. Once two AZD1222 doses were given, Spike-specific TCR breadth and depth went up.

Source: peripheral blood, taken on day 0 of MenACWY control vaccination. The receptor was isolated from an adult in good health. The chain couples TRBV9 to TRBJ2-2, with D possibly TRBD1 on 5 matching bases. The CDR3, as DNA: TGTGCCAGCAGCGTAGCAGGGTTCGCCGGGGAGCTGTTTTTT. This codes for CASSVAGFAGELFF.